The 32 T cell receptor beta chains given below trace back to one sample, sequenced in a study of beta chain features in type 1 diabetes. All of the isolated RNA was reverse transcribed, so expressed TCRB transcripts were sequenced. The table came from immunoSEQ multiplex PCR; TCRdb's copy has only in-frame clones and leaves some out. Counted here are under 250,000 clones, about 14% occurring once; the ten biggest clones make up around 0.026%. Sequences were obtained from naive CD4+ T cells from blood. These receptor sequences come from a woman aged 40 to 49 in good health.

The rearrangement links TRBV27 to TRBJ1-1; 9 bases match TRBD1. This CDR3 comprises 14 residues. Germline V CDR1 and CDR2: MNHEY, SMNVEV (reference sequence). Trimming removed 3 bases from V and 3 bases from J; junction bases left unmatched: 2. CDR3 loop: CASSFRQGDTEAFF. CDR3 nucleotides: TGTGCCAGCAGTTTTAGACAGGGGGACACTGAAGCTTTCTTT.

V is TRBV20-1 and J is TRBJ2-7; 7 bases align to TRBD2. Looked up from germline, CDR1 is DFQATT and CDR2 is SNEGSKA (reference sequence). The CDR3 spans 11 residues. J gave up 7 bases and V 1 base, and 1 base lay outside the gene matches. CDR3 bases: TGCAGTGCTAGAGCGGGACTAGAGCAGTACTTC. The encoded protein is CSARAGLEQYF.

Regarding this clone: At the DNA level, this CDR3 is encoded by other sequences in the same sample as well. The chain couples TRBV18 to TRBJ2-7; D not resolved. The CDR3 totals 12 residues. The V and J ends lost 6 bases and 0 bases respectively, with 6 bases between them. The germline V gene encodes CDR1 KGHSH and CDR2 LQKENI. The CDR3 here is CASSPNSYEQYF. CDR3 DNA sequence: TGTGCCAGCTCCCCCAACTCCTACGAGCAGTACTTC. Full variable domain (remainder filled in from reference TRBV18 and TRBJ2-7): NAGVMQNPRHLVRRRGQEARLRCSPMKGHSHVYWYRQLPEEGLKFMVYLQKENIIDESGMPKERFSAEFPKEGPSILRIQQVVRGDSAAYFCASSPNSYEQYFGPGTRLTVT.

The genes are TRBV7-2 and TRBJ2-3; 8 bases fit TRBD2. Trimming removed 3 bases from V and 4 bases from J; junction bases left unmatched: 6. This CDR3 contains 15 residues. CDR1 and CDR2 (germline): SGHTA, FQGNSA. The CDR3 region has the DNA TGTGCCAGCAGCTTTGGTAGCGGGGTCTCAGATACGCAGTATTTT. This codes for CASSFGSGVSDTQYF.

The CDR3 DNA sequence: TGCGCCAGCAGCCAAGACCCTATATTGGACTACAGGGGTAATGAGCAGTTCTTC. As protein: CASSQDPILDYRGNEQFF. The rearrangement joins TRBV4-1 to TRBJ2-1; perhaps TRBD1 as D (7 bases). This CDR3 is built from 18 residues. Germline assignment: CDR1 MGHRA and CDR2 YSYEKL. Trimming took 0 bases from V and 7 from J, leaving 22 bases between them.

The sample holds a few counts of this clone. The V and J genes are TRBV6-1 and TRBJ1-5; D not certain. Germline CDR1 and CDR2: MNHNS and SASEGT. There are 14 residues in the CDR3. V gave up 3 bases and J gave up 3 bases, with 9 bases separating them. The CDR3 sequence is CASSESGYNQPQHF. CDR3 coding DNA: TGTGCCAGCAGTGAGTCGGGGTACAATCAGCCCCAGCATTTT.

The table lists this clone with a few counts. The V call is TRBV4-3, the J call TRBJ2-5, with D perhaps matching TRBD2 (5 bases). With 4 bases removed from V and 7 bases from J, the gap between germline ends came to 25 bases. Germline V gene data show CDR1 as LGHNA and CDR2 as YSLEER. The CDR3 runs 17 residues. DNA of the CDR3: TGCGCCAGCAGCCCAACAAACGGGGAATTCGGCCTGGGGACCCAGTACTTC. Translating gives CASSPTNGEFGLGTQYF.

The chain recombines TRBV5-1 with TRBJ2-2; 8 nucleotides line up with TRBD1. Germline V CDR1 and CDR2: SGHRS, YFSETQ. Trimming took 5 bases from V and 6 from J; bases not matched to a gene: 6. CDR3 length equals 14 residues. The chain's CDR3 is CASRNSQGAGELFF. CDR3 sequence (DNA): TGCGCCAGCAGAAACTCACAGGGGGCCGGGGAGCTGTTTTTT.

The chain links TRBV19 to TRBJ1-5; 7 nucleotides match TRBD1. The V gene end was trimmed by 3 bases and the J gene end by 4 bases; junction bases not matched to a gene: 3. Germline CDR1 and CDR2: LNHDA and SQIVND (reference sequence). This CDR3 is 14 amino acids long. CDR3 bases: TGTGCCAGTAGTATGGACAGGCCTAATCAGCCCCAGCATTTT. Its translation: CASSMDRPNQPQHF.

J is TRBJ2-5 and V is TRBV7-2; TRBD2 agrees at 15 bases. The trim removed 2 bases at V and 4 bases at J, leaving 8 bases unmatched. This CDR3 comprises 18 residues. Looked up from germline, CDR1 is SGHTA and CDR2 is FQGNSA. The CDR3 loop reads CASSLSGLAGGGRETQYF. In nucleotides, the CDR3 is TGTGCCAGCAGCTTATCGGGACTAGCGGGGGGCGGAAGAGAGACCCAGTACTTC.

The gene calls are TRBV7-2 and TRBJ2-7; D possibly corresponds to TRBD2 (5 bases). The CDR3 sequence is 15 residues long. The V and J ends lost 6 bases and 3 bases respectively, with 18 bases between them. The V gene's germline CDR1 is SGHTA and CDR2 FQGNSA. Written as DNA, the CDR3 is TGTGCCAGCAGTCTACCACTCGGCCGGGACTACGAGCAGTACTTC. This sequence encodes CASSLPLGRDYEQYF.

Only a few counts were recorded for this clone. V usage is TRBV4-2 and J usage is TRBJ1-1; TRBD1 might be the D (5 bases). This CDR3 contains 15 residues. Per the germline V gene, CDR1 is LGHNA and CDR2 is YNFKEQ. V lost 1 base to trimming and J lost 3 bases, with 12 bases between them. This CDR3 is CASSQGRGRYTEAFF. The DNA of the CDR3 is TGTGCCAGCAGCCAAGGGAGGGGTAGGTACACTGAAGCTTTCTTT.

The table lists this clone with a few counts. The chain is built from TRBV27 and TRBJ2-7; TRBD1 might be the D (5 bases). Germline V gene lookup returns CDR1 MNHEY and CDR2 SMNVEV (reference sequence). V shed 5 bases and J shed 4 bases, with 15 bases lying between them. The CDR3 is 14 residues long. The CDR3 loop reads CASSLGAGLYEQYF. The CDR3 DNA follows: TGTGCCAGCAGTCTAGGCGCAGGGCTGTACGAGCAGTACTTC.

In this sample, this clone turned up a few times. This chain uses TRBV9 with TRBJ2-3, with 7 nucleotides matching TRBD2. CDR1 and CDR2 from the germline V gene are SGDLS and YYNGEE. CDR3 size: 15 residues. J gave up 2 bases and V 4 bases, and 7 bases lay outside the gene matches. CDR3 DNA sequence: TGTGCCAGCAGCTCCCGGGACTACTTCACAGATACGCAGTATTTT. It yields the protein CASSSRDYFTDTQYF.

This clone has a handful of counts. V and J are TRBV29-1 and TRBJ2-5, with 7 nucleotides matching TRBD2. In germline, CDR1 is SQVTM, CDR2 ANQGSEA. The CDR3 extends over 11 amino acids. Unmatched junction bases numbered 5, after V lost 8 bases and J lost 5 bases. The CDR3 is CSSAREETQYF. CDR3 nucleotide sequence: TGCAGCTCCGCGCGGGAGGAGACCCAGTACTTC.

The chain recombines TRBV6-5 with TRBJ2-5; perhaps TRBD1 as D (5 bases). V lost 6 bases to trimming and J lost 4 bases, with 15 bases between them. The germline CDR1 and CDR2 sequences are MNHEY and SVGAGI. The CDR3 length is 14 residues. Here the CDR3 DNA reads TGTGCCAGCAGAAATCCCCAGGGCGCAGAGACCCAGTACTTC. Protein: CASRNPQGAETQYF.

The chain carries TRBV7-6 and TRBJ2-3; 8 bases map to TRBD1. The trim removed 5 bases at V and 2 bases at J, leaving 12 bases unmatched. Germline lookup yields CDR1 SGHVS and CDR2 FNYEAQ. The length of the CDR3 is 17 residues. The CDR3 here is CASSPRQGSVSTDTQYF. CDR3 in DNA: TGTGCCAGCAGCCCAAGACAGGGGTCCGTGTCCACAGATACGCAGTATTTT.

The chain employs TRBV9 and TRBJ1-2; 10 nucleotides align to TRBD1. The CDR3 totals 15 residues. Trimming cost V 0 bases and J 5 bases; bases outside gene matches: 4. Germline loops: CDR1 SGDLS, CDR2 YYNGEE. CDR3 bases: TGTGCCAGCAGCGTAGAGGACAGGGGGAATTATGGCTACACCTTC. It translates to CASSVEDRGNYGYTF. The full variable domain, completed using reference TRBV9 and TRBJ1-2, is DSGVTQTPKHLITATGQRVTLRCSPRSGDLSVYWYQQSLDQGLQFLIQYYNGEERAKGNILERFSAQQFPDLHSELNLSSLELGDSALYFCASSVEDRGNYGYTFGSGTRLTVV.

The chain employs TRBV5-6 and TRBJ2-7; D remains unclear. This CDR3 region has 12 residues. The V gene's germline CDR1 is SGHDT and CDR2 YYEEEE. Trimming shortened V by 4 bases and J by 3 bases, and 8 bases separated the two germline ends. The CDR3 protein is CASSRSVYEQYF. CDR3 nucleotide sequence: TGTGCCAGCAGCCGATCGGTCTACGAGCAGTACTTC.

There are a few counts of this clone. The chain joins TRBV7-9 to TRBJ2-3; D possibly corresponds to TRBD2 (6 bases). The CDR3 has 16 amino acids. V lost 5 bases to trimming and J lost 3 bases, with 18 bases between them. In germline, CDR1 is SEHNR, CDR2 FQNEAQ (reference sequence). CDR3 sequence (DNA): TGTGCCAGCAGCAGACTGGGGGGTCGAGGTACAGATACGCAGTATTTT. Protein sequence: CASSRLGGRGTDTQYF.

V gene TRBV6-1 combines with J gene TRBJ1-5; possible D gene TRBD1, 6 bases. The CDR3 extends over 14 amino acids. The germline V gene has CDR1 MNHNS and CDR2 SASEGT. Trimming took 8 bases from V and 4 from J, leaving 15 bases between them. The CDR3 loop reads CASHLGAGNQPQHF. The DNA for the CDR3 is TGTGCCAGCCACCTGGGGGCAGGAAATCAGCCCCAGCATTTT.

The V and J genes are TRBV11-2 and TRBJ2-1, with 9 bases that match TRBD1. The J segment lost 2 bases and the V segment lost 3 bases, leaving 8 bases of the junction unmatched. The CDR3 spans 17 residues. Germline V CDR1 and CDR2: SGHAT, FQNNGV. Written as DNA, the CDR3 is TGTGCCAGCAGCTTCTTCGGACAGGGGTCCCCCTACAATGAGCAGTTCTTC. It translates to CASSFFGQGSPYNEQFF. The full variable domain, with the rest looked up from reference TRBV11-2 and TRBJ2-1, is EAGVAQSPRYKIIEKRQSVAFWCNPISGHATLYWYQQILGQGPKLLIQFQNNGVVDDSQLPKDRFSAERLKGVDSTLKIQPAKLEDSAVYLCASSFFGQGSPYNEQFFGPGTRLTVL.

This chain joins TRBV7-6 and TRBJ2-3; 12 bases map to TRBD2. V was clipped by 6 bases and J by 0 bases; unmatched bases: 10. The CDR3 contains 18 residues. The germline V gene has CDR1 SGHVS and CDR2 FNYEAQ. CDR3 DNA sequence: TGTGCCAGCAGTCCCCTAGCGGGGGGGAGTACAAGCACAGATACGCAGTATTTT. Translation: CASSPLAGGSTSTDTQYF. The whole variable domain, filled in from reference TRBV7-6 and TRBJ2-3, reads GAGVSQSPRYKVTKRGQDVALRCDPISGHVSLYWYRQALGQGPEFLTYFNYEAQQDKSGLPNDRFSAERPEGSISTLTIQRTEQRDSAMYRCASSPLAGGSTSTDTQYFGPGTRLTVL.

V usage is TRBV13 and J usage is TRBJ1-1; the D gene is possibly TRBD1 (5 bases). This CDR3 contains 16 residues. Germline V gene sequence: CDR1 PRHDT, CDR2 FYEKMQ (reference sequence). V lost 5 bases and J 3 bases, leaving 19 bases between the germline ends. Written as DNA, the CDR3 is TGTGCCAGCAGCGGGATCTGGGGCCCCAGGGACACTGAAGCTTTCTTT. Protein sequence: CASSGIWGPRDTEAFF.

The chain carries TRBV10-3 and TRBJ1-2; the D gene is possibly TRBD1 (5 bases). Germline V gene data show CDR1 as ENHRY and CDR2 as SYGVKD. The ends were cut back, 6 bases at V and 5 bases at J, with 28 bases in the middle. The CDR3 is 18 residues long. The CDR3 DNA follows: TGTGCCATCAGAAGTTCGACTGCCACCCGGGGGGTTGAATATGGCTACACCTTC. Encoded protein: CAIRSSTATRGVEYGYTF.

This clone was found a few times. V usage is TRBV5-1 and J usage is TRBJ2-5; a possible D gene is TRBD1 (6 bases). Trimming shortened V by 4 bases and J by 1 base, and 11 bases separated the two germline ends. Germline V CDR1 and CDR2: SGHRS, YFSETQ. This CDR3 spans 14 amino acids. This chain's CDR3 is CASSLRTAQETQYF. The CDR3 coding sequence is TGCGCCAGCAGCCTAAGGACAGCCCAAGAGACCCAGTACTTC.

V and J are TRBV7-9 and TRBJ2-7, with 8 bases lining up with TRBD1. Germline CDR1 SEHNR, CDR2 FQNEAQ (reference sequence). The junction had 12 bases not matched to a gene; V was cut back by 7 bases and J by 7 bases. CDR3 length equals 14 residues. The CDR3 region has the DNA TGTGCCAGCATTCGCGGGCAGGGGGCTAGTGAGCAGTACTTC. It codes for CASIRGQGASEQYF. The variable domain in full, completed from reference TRBV7-9 and TRBJ2-7, reads DTGVSQNPRHKITKRGQNVTFRCDPISEHNRLYWYRQTLGQGPEFLTYFQNEAQLEKSRLLSDRFSAERPKGSFSTLEIQRTEQGDSAMYLCASIRGQGASEQYFGPGTRLTVT.

This clone was counted a few times. The chain carries TRBV27 and TRBJ2-6; TRBD1 is a possible D gene (6 bases). Looked up from germline, CDR1 is MNHEY and CDR2 is SMNVEV (reference sequence). The CDR3 is made up of 16 amino acids. V was trimmed by 5 bases and J by 2 bases, leaving 13 bases between them. The CDR3 reads CASSQGHPAGANVLTF. The CDR3 DNA reads TGTGCCAGCAGTCAGGGGCATCCCGCTGGGGCCAACGTCCTGACTTTC.

There are a few counts of this clone. The genes are TRBV7-2 and TRBJ1-6; tentatively, D is TRBD1 (5 bases). V lost 4 bases, J lost 12 bases, and 13 bases lay in between. This CDR3 is built from 13 residues. CDR1 SGHTA and CDR2 FQGNSA come from the germline V gene. CDR3 nucleotide sequence: TGTGCCAGCAGCTCGGACACCCGCGGACCCCTCCACTTT. Translated, it gives CASSSDTRGPLHF.

The CDR3 sequence is CASRDRGNTEAFF. CDR3 bases: TGTGCCAGCCGGGACAGGGGGAACACTGAAGCTTTCTTT. The chain carries TRBV6-6 and TRBJ1-1, with 10 bases fitting TRBD1. With 8 bases clipped from V and 1 base from J, the junction kept 1 base outside the gene matches. The CDR3 is 13 amino acids. CDR1 and CDR2 (germline): MNHNY, SVGAGI (reference sequence).

This chain uses TRBV29-1 with TRBJ2-3; 7 nucleotides match TRBD2. This CDR3 spans 14 amino acids. Germline lookup yields CDR1 SQVTM and CDR2 ANQGSEA. Unmatched junction bases numbered 7, after V lost 7 bases and J lost 0 bases. CDR3 sequence (DNA): TGCAGCGCCTTAGCGGGCTTTAGCACAGATACGCAGTATTTT. Encoded protein: CSALAGFSTDTQYF.

A single count supports this clone. The genes are TRBV5-6 and TRBJ1-2, with 7 bases lining up with TRBD1. This CDR3 is 14 amino acids long. Germline V gives CDR1 SGHDT, CDR2 YYEEEE. With 6 bases clipped from V and 4 bases from J, the junction kept 9 bases outside the gene matches. The CDR3 DNA is TGTGCCAGCACCTCAGGGGGGCTGGGCTATGGCTACACCTTC. This codes for CASTSGGLGYGYTF.